What follows are 21 T cell receptor beta chains derived from one specimen sequenced in a study of control samples from healthy donors and cancer patients. Libraries were prepared by immunoSEQ multiplex PCR; TCRdb keeps only in-frame clonotypes and omits some of them. The sample yields 70,000 or so clones, 89% seen once. The sample was PBMCs. These receptors were collected from a man aged 60 to 69 with lung cancer.

The chain combines TRBV2 with TRBJ2-5; either TRBD1 or TRBD2 may fit D (5 bases each). CDR1 and CDR2 (germline): SNHLY, FYNNEI. Trimming took 1 base from V and 2 from J, leaving 5 bases between them. The CDR3 loop spans 13 amino acids. The DNA for the CDR3 is TGTGCCAGCAGTGAAGGGGGGCAAGAGACCCAGTACTTC. This gives the protein CASSEGGQETQYF.

The chain carries TRBV7-9 and TRBJ1-1, with no clear D. V was pared by 5 bases and J by 4 bases, with 14 bases between. The CDR3 covers 14 residues. Germline V gene sequence: CDR1 SEHNR, CDR2 FQNEAQ (reference sequence). The CDR3 loop is CASSRGVDGTEAFF. CDR3 DNA: TGTGCCAGCAGCCGCGGGGTTGATGGCACTGAAGCTTTCTTT. The variable domain in full, completed from reference TRBV7-9 and TRBJ1-1, reads DTGVSQNPRHKITKRGQNVTFRCDPISEHNRLYWYRQTLGQGPEFLTYFQNEAQLEKSRLLSDRFSAERPKGSFSTLEIQRTEQGDSAMYLCASSRGVDGTEAFFGQGTRLTVV.

The chain recombines TRBV24-1 with TRBJ2-1; 12 positions match TRBD1. Trimming removed 4 bases from V and 6 bases from J; junction bases left unmatched: 9. The CDR3 has 17 amino acids. Looked up from germline, CDR1 is KGHDR and CDR2 is SFDVKD. CDR3 protein: CATSDPSGTGGFNEQFF. The CDR3 DNA reads TGTGCCACCAGTGACCCTTCTGGGACAGGGGGCTTCAATGAGCAGTTCTTC.

This chain joins TRBV18 and TRBJ1-2; D is unclear. V was pared by 2 bases and J by 6 bases, with 7 bases between. The CDR3 is 12 amino acids. Germline assignment: CDR1 KGHSH and CDR2 LQKENI. As DNA, the CDR3 is TGTGCCAGCTCACCATCAATCCATGGCTACACCTTC. Translated, it gives CASSPSIHGYTF.

The genes are TRBV27 and TRBJ1-1; 7 bases align to TRBD1. Looked up from germline, CDR1 is MNHEY and CDR2 is SMNVEV (reference sequence). The CDR3 contains 14 residues. V trimming: 5 bases; J trimming: 6 bases; junction bases outside the gene matches: 9. The chain's CDR3 is CASSTDREWAEAFF. The CDR3 DNA is TGTGCCAGCAGTACCGACAGGGAATGGGCTGAAGCTTTCTTT.

The chain carries TRBV19 and TRBJ1-1, with D tentatively TRBD1 (5 bases). The ends were cut back, 3 bases at V and 1 base at J, with 15 bases in the middle. Per the germline V gene, CDR1 is LNHDA and CDR2 is SQIVND (reference sequence). The CDR3 contains 16 residues. The CDR3 DNA follows: TGTGCCAGTAGTATGGGACTCGGGAGAGGGAACACTGAAGCTTTCTTT. This sequence encodes CASSMGLGRGNTEAFF.

The chain recombines TRBV10-1 with TRBJ1-1, with 10 bases aligning to TRBD1. From germline, CDR1 is WNHNN and CDR2 SYGVQD (reference sequence). The CDR3 contains 13 residues. The ends lost 6 bases at V and 9 bases at J; junction bases unmatched: 7. This CDR3 is CASSLEDRGKAFF. The DNA for the CDR3 is TGCGCCAGCAGCCTTGAGGACAGGGGGAAAGCTTTCTTT.

The V call is TRBV27, the J call TRBJ1-6, with D maybe TRBD1 (5 bases). There are 13 residues in the CDR3. The germline V gene has CDR1 MNHEY and CDR2 SMNVEV (reference sequence). V lost 5 bases to trimming and J lost 10 bases, with 12 bases between them. The CDR3 DNA reads TGTGCCAGCAGTCACCCCAGGGACTCACCCCTCCACTTT. Translation gives CASSHPRDSPLHF.

The chain uses TRBV2 and TRBJ1-1; no reliable D call. V was clipped by 4 bases and J by 0 bases, with 6 bases between them. CDR1 and CDR2 (germline): SNHLY, FYNNEI. The CDR3 covers 13 residues. CDR3: CASSVTVNTEAFF. The CDR3 nucleotides are TGTGCCAGCAGTGTAACTGTGAACACTGAAGCTTTCTTT.

The V and J genes are TRBV19 and TRBJ1-2; the D gene is possibly TRBD1 (5 bases). The CDR3 consists of 14 residues. V dropped 6 bases and J dropped 7 bases, with 18 bases sitting between them. CDR1 is LNHDA, CDR2 SQIVND, per germline (reference sequence). The chain's CDR3 is CASSLAVRDSGYTF. CDR3 in DNA: TGTGCCAGTAGCCTAGCGGTCCGGGACTCTGGCTACACCTTC.

J is TRBJ1-4 and V is TRBV27; 9 nucleotides match TRBD1. The V segment lost 6 bases and the J segment 4 bases; nucleotides outside the gene matches: 6. Germline values: CDR1 MNHEY, CDR2 SMNVEV (reference sequence). CDR3 length: 15 residues. This chain's CDR3 is CASSRGTGFNEKLFF. CDR3 in DNA: TGTGCCAGCAGCAGGGGGACAGGGTTTAATGAAAAACTGTTTTTT.

This chain joins TRBV5-1 and TRBJ1-1, with 8 bases lining up with TRBD1. This CDR3 region has 16 residues. In germline, CDR1 is SGHRS, CDR2 YFSETQ. V was clipped by 5 bases and J by 0 bases; unmatched bases: 9. As DNA, the CDR3 is TGCGCCAGCAGATCCGACAGGGGCCTGATGAACACTGAAGCTTTCTTT. Translating it yields CASRSDRGLMNTEAFF.

The CDR3 region is CASIWDSRWTEAFF. CDR3 in DNA: TGTGCCAGCATTTGGGACAGCCGATGGACTGAAGCTTTCTTT. This chain links TRBV6-5 with TRBJ1-1; 7 nucleotides line up with TRBD1. V trimming: 7 bases; J trimming: 5 bases; junction bases outside the gene matches: 10. Per the germline V gene, CDR1 is MNHEY and CDR2 is SVGAGI. The CDR3 runs to 14 residues.

This chain links TRBV3-1 (or the pseudogene TRBV3-2) with TRBJ2-3; D might be TRBD1 (5 bases). Trimming cost V 0 bases and J 1 base, with 14 bases left between them. This CDR3 is 17 amino acids long. Germline assignment: CDR1 LGHDT and CDR2 YNNKEL (reference sequence). CDR3: CASSQDWYRLRTDTQYF. CDR3 in DNA: TGTGCCAGCAGCCAAGATTGGTACAGGTTGCGCACAGATACGCAGTATTTT.

The rearrangement joins TRBV5-1 to TRBJ1-5; 10 positions agree with TRBD1. The CDR3 covers 15 residues. The J segment lost 6 bases and the V segment lost 0 bases, leaving 3 bases of the junction unmatched. Germline V gene lookup returns CDR1 SGHRS and CDR2 YFSETQ. The CDR3 nucleotides read TGCGCCAGCAGCTTGGGACAGGGGGCGGGTCAGCCCCAGCATTTT. Protein product: CASSLGQGAGQPQHF.

The chain carries TRBV5-1 and TRBJ2-3; 15 bases line up with TRBD2. The CDR3 is 18 residues long. Germline CDR1 is SGHRS and CDR2 is YFSETQ. The ends lost 4 bases at V and 2 bases at J; junction bases unmatched: 8. CDR3 DNA sequence: TGCGCCAGCAGCCAGGGGACTAGCGGGGGGTTGGACACAGATACGCAGTATTTT. Its translation: CASSQGTSGGLDTDTQYF.

The chain combines TRBV19 with TRBJ2-6; D may be TRBD2 (5 bases). With 5 bases removed from V and 0 bases from J, the gap between germline ends came to 8 bases. The CDR3 contains 15 residues. Germline lookup yields CDR1 LNHDA and CDR2 SQIVND (reference sequence). This CDR3 reads CASSPGISGANVLTF. CDR3 DNA: TGTGCCAGTAGTCCCGGGATCTCTGGGGCCAACGTCCTGACTTTC.

This rearrangement joins TRBV14 to TRBJ2-5; tentatively, D is TRBD1 (5 bases). There are 17 residues in the CDR3. Deletions cut 0 bases from V and 2 bases from J, with 16 bases between. CDR1 and CDR2 (germline): SGHDN, FVKESK. The CDR3 DNA sequence: TGTGCCAGCAGCCAAGATAAGATCAGGGCCCGTCAAGAGACCCAGTACTTC. Protein sequence: CASSQDKIRARQETQYF.

The genes are TRBV24-1 and TRBJ2-6, with D possibly being TRBD2 (6 bases). V gave up 6 bases and J gave up 0 bases, with 8 bases separating them. This CDR3 comprises 15 residues. Germline assignment: CDR1 KGHDR and CDR2 SFDVKD. CDR3 coding DNA: TGTGCCACCAGTTTGGGAGGCTCTGGGGCCAACGTCCTGACTTTC. It yields the protein CATSLGGSGANVLTF.

J is TRBJ2-7 and V is TRBV29-1, with D maybe TRBD1 (5 bases). Deletions cut 4 bases from V and 2 bases from J, with 15 bases between. The length of the CDR3 is 14 residues. Germline CDR1 and CDR2: SQVTM and ANQGSEA. The CDR3 spells CSVALRRETYEQYF. The CDR3, as DNA: TGCAGCGTTGCCCTCCGCAGGGAAACCTACGAGCAGTACTTC.

The V gene is TRBV11-2, the J gene TRBJ2-3; maybe TRBD2 (7 bases). From germline, CDR1 is SGHAT and CDR2 FQNNGV. The CDR3 contains 15 residues. Trimming cost V 5 bases and J 3 bases, with 15 bases left between them. DNA of the CDR3: TGTGCCAGCAGCGCCCGGGGGGCGGGGACAGATACGCAGTATTTT. Its translation: CASSARGAGTDTQYF.